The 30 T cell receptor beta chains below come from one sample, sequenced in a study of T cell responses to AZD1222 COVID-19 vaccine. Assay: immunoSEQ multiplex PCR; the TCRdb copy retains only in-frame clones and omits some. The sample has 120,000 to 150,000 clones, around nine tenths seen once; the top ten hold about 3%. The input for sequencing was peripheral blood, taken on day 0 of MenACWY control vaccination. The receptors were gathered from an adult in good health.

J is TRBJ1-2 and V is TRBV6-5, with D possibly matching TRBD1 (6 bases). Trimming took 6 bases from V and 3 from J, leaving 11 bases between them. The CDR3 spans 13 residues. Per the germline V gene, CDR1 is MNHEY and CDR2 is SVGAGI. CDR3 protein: CASRVSGDYGYTF. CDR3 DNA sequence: TGTGCCAGCAGGGTATCAGGGGACTATGGCTACACCTTC.

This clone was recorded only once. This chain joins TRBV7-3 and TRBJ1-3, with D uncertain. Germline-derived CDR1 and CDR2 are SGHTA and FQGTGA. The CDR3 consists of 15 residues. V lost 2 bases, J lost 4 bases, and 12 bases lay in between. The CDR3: CASSLGAAEGNTIYF. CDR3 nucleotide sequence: TGTGCCAGCAGCTTAGGAGCGGCGGAGGGAAACACCATATATTTT.

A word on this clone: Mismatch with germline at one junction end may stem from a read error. The CDR3 DNA is TGTGCCACCATCCTGGGCGGGACTAGCGGGGGGACCAGGGATTTT. Its protein product is CATILGGTSGGTRDF. The J gene is TRBJ2-3, the V gene TRBV15, with 15 bases that match TRBD2. CDR1 is LNHNV and CDR2 is YYDKDF in the germline V gene (reference sequence). This CDR3 contains 15 residues.

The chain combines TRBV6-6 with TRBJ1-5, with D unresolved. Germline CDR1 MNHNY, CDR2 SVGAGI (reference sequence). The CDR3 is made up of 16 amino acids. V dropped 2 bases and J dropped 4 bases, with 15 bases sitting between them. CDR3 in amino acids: CASSYPLAEANQPQHF. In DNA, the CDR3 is TGTGCCAGCAGTTACCCCCTCGCCGAGGCTAATCAGCCCCAGCATTTT.

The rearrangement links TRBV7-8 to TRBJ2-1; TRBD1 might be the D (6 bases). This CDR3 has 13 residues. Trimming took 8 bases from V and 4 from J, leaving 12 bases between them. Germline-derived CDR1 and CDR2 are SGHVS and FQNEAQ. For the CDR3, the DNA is TGTGCCAGCGTTGACAGGAAGTACAATGAGCAGTTCTTC. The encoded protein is CASVDRKYNEQFF.

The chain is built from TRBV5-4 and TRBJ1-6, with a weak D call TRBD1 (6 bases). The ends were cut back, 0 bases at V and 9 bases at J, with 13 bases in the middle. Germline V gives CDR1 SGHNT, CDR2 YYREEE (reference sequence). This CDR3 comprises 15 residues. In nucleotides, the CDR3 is TGTGCCAGCAGCTTGGTTGGTCAGGGGTTTTCACCCCTCCACTTT. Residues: CASSLVGQGFSPLHF.

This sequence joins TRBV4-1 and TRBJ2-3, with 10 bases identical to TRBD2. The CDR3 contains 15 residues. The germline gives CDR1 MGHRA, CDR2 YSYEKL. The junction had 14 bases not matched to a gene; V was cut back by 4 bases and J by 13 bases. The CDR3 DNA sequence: TGCGCCAGCAGCCCCGGACTAGCGGCGAGCCTCGGGAAGTATTTT. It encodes CASSPGLAASLGKYF.

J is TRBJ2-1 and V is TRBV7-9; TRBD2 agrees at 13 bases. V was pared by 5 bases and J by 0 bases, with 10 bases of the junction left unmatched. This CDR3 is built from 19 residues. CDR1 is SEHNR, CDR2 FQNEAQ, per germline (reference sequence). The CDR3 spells CASSRGTSGVLSSYNEQFF. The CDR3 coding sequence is TGTGCCAGCAGCAGAGGGACTAGCGGGGTCCTAAGCTCCTACAATGAGCAGTTCTTC.

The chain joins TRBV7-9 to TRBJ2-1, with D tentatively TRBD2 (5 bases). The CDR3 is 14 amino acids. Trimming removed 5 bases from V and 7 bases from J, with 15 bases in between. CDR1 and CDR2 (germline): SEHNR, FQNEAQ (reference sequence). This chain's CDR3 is CASSGSRELNEQFF. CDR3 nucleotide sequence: TGTGCCAGCAGCGGCTCAAGGGAGCTAAATGAGCAGTTCTTC.

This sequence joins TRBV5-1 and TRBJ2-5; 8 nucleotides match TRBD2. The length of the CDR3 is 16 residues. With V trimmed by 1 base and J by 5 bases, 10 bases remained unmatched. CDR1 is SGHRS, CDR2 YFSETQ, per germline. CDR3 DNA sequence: TGCGCCAGCAGCTTGATTGGGACTAGGAATCTGGAGACCCAGTACTTC. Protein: CASSLIGTRNLETQYF.

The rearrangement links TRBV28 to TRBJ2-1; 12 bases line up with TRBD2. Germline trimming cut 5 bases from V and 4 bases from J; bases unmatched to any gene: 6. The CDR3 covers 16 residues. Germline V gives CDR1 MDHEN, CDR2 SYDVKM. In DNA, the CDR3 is TGTGCCAGCAGTATTCCGACTAGCGGGAGTTACAATGAGCAGTTCTTC. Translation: CASSIPTSGSYNEQFF.

CDR3: CASNISGRDNEQFF. The CDR3 nucleotides are TGTGCCAGCAACATTAGCGGGAGGGACAATGAGCAGTTCTTC. The chain uses TRBV6-5 and TRBJ2-1; TRBD2 matches at 11 bases. The germline CDR1 and CDR2 sequences are MNHEY and SVGAGI. This CDR3 comprises 14 residues. V was pared by 7 bases and J by 5 bases, with 4 bases of the junction left unmatched.

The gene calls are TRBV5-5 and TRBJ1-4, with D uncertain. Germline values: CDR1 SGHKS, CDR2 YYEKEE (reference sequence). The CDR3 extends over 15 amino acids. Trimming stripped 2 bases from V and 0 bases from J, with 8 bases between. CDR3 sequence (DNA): TGTGCCAGCAGCTTTTCGGGTGCAACTAATGAAAAACTGTTTTTT. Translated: CASSFSGATNEKLFF.

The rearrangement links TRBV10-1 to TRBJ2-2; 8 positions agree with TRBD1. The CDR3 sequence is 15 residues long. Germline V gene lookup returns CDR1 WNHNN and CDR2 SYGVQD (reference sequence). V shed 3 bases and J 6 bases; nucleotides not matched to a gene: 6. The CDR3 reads CASSDRTGTAGELFF. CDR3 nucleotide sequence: TGCGCCAGCAGTGATAGGACAGGGACGGCCGGGGAGCTGTTTTTT.

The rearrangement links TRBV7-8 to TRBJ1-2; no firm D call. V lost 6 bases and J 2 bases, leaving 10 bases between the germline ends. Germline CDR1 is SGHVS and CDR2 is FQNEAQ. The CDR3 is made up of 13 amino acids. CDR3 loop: CASSRSENYGYTF. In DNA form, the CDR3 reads TGTGCCAGCAGTCGTTCGGAGAACTATGGCTACACCTTC.

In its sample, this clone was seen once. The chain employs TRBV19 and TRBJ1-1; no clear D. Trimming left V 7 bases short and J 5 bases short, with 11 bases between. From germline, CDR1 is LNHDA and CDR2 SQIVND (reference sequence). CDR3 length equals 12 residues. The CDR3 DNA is TGTGCCAGTATTTCGTGGAGAACTGAAGCTTTCTTT. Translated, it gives CASISWRTEAFF.

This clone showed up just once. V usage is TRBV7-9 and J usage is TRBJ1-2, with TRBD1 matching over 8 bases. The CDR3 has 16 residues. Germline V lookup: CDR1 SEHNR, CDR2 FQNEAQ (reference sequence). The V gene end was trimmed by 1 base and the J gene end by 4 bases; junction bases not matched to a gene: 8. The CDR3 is CASSLDETGELYGYTF. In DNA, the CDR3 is TGTGCCAGCAGCTTAGACGAGACAGGGGAACTCTATGGCTACACCTTC.

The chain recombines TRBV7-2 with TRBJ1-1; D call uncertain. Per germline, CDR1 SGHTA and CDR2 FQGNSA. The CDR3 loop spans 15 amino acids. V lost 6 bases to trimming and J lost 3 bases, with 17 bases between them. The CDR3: CASRISGKTDTEAFF. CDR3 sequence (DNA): TGTGCCAGCAGGATATCTGGGAAAACGGACACTGAAGCTTTCTTT.

The CDR3 DNA is TGTGCCAGCAGTTGGAGCAATCAGCCCCAGCATTTT. Amino acid sequence: CASSWSNQPQHF. The chain joins TRBV12-3 or TRBV12-4 to TRBJ1-5; the D is unclear. Trimming took 4 bases from V and 1 from J, leaving 2 bases between them. The CDR3 has 12 amino acids.

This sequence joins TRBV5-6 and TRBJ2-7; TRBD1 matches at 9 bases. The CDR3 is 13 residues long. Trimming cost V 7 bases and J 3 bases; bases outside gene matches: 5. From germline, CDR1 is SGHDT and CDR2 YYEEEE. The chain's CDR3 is CASAGQGGYEQYF. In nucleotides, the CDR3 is TGTGCCAGCGCGGGACAGGGTGGCTACGAGCAGTACTTC.

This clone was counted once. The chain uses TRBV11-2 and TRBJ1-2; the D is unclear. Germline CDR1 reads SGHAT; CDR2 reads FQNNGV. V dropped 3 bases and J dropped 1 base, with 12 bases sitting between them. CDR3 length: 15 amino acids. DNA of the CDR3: TGTGCCAGCAGCTTTAGCCGATCAATTAACTATGGCTACACCTTC. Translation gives CASSFSRSINYGYTF.

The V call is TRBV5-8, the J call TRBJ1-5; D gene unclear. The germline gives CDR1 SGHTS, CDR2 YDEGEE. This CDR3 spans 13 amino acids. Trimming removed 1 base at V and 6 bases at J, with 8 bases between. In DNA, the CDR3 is TGTGCCAGCAGCTTGACAGCGGGTCAGCCCCAGCATTTT. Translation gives CASSLTAGQPQHF.

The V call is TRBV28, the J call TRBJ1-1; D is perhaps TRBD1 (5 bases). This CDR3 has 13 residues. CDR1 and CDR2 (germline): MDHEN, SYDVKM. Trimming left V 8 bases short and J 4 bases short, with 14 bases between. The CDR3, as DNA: TGTGCCAGCTATCCCCGGGGGGGCACTGAAGCTTTCTTT. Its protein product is CASYPRGGTEAFF.

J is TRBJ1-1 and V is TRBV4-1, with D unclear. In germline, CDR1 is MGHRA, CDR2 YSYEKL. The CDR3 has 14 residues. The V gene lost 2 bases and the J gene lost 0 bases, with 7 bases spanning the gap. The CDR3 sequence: CASSQLTMNTEAFF. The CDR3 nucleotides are TGCGCCAGCAGCCAATTGACCATGAACACTGAAGCTTTCTTT.

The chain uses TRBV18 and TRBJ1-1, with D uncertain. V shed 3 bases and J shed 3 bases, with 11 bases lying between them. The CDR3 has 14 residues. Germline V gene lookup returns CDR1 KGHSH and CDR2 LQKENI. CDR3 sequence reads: CASSPTVRDTEAFF. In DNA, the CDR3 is TGTGCCAGCTCACCGACTGTCCGGGACACTGAAGCTTTCTTT.

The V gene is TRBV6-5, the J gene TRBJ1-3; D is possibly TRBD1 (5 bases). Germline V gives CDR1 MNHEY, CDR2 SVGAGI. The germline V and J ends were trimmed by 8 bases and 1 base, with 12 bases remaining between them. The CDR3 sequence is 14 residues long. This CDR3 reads CASGRGGSGNTIYF. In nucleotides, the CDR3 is TGTGCCAGCGGAAGGGGAGGTTCTGGAAACACCATATATTTT.

The chain's CDR3 is CASKQNTEAFF. In DNA, the CDR3 is TGTGCCAGCAAACAGAACACTGAAGCTTTCTTT. The chain uses TRBV27 and TRBJ1-1; no clear D. CDR1 MNHEY and CDR2 SMNVEV come from the germline V gene (reference sequence). This CDR3 has 11 residues. Trimming stripped 7 bases from V and 1 base from J, with 4 bases between.

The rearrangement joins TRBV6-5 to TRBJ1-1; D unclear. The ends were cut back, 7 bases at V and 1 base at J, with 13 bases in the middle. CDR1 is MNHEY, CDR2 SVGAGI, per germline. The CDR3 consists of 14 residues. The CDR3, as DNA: TGTGCCAGCATGGGAGCAGGACCGAACACTGAAGCTTTCTTT. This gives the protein CASMGAGPNTEAFF.

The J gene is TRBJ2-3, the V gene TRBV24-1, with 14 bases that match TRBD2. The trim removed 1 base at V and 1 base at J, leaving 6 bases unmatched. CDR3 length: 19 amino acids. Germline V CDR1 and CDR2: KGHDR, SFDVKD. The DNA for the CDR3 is TGTGCCACCAGTGATTTCAAGACTAGCGGGAGGGCCGGCACAGATACGCAGTATTTT. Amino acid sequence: CATSDFKTSGRAGTDTQYF.

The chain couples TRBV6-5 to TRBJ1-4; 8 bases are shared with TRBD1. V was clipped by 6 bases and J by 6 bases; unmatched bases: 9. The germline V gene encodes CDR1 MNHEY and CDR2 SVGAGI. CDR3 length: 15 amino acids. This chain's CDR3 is CASSLIRGQDEKLFF. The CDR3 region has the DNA TGTGCCAGCAGCCTTATCAGGGGACAGGATGAAAAACTGTTTTTT.